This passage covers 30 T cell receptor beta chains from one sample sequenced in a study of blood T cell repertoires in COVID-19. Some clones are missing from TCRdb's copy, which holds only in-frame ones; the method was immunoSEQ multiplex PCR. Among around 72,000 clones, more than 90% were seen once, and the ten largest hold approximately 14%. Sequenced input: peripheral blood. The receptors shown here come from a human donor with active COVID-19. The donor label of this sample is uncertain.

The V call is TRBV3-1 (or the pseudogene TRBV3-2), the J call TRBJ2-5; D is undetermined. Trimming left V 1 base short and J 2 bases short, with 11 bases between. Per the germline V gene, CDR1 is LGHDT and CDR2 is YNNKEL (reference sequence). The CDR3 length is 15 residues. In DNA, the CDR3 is TGTGCCAGCAGCCAAGTCACTGAGTTTCAAGAGACCCAGTACTTC. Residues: CASSQVTEFQETQYF.

The CDR3 coding sequence is TGCGCCAGCAGCCTAGGACAGTTAAAGGACATTCAGTACTTC. Translated, it gives CASSLGQLKDIQYF. V and J are TRBV5-1 and TRBJ2-4; tentative D call: TRBD1 (6 bases). CDR1 is SGHRS and CDR2 is YFSETQ in the germline V gene. This CDR3 is built from 14 residues. V was shortened by 4 bases and J by 8 bases, with 16 bases between the two germline ends.

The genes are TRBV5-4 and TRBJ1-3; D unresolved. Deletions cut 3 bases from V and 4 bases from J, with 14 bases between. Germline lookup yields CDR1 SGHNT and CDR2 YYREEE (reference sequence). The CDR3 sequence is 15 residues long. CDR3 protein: CASSSGNPRGNTIYF. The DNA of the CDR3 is TGTGCCAGCAGCTCGGGGAACCCCAGAGGAAACACCATATATTTT.

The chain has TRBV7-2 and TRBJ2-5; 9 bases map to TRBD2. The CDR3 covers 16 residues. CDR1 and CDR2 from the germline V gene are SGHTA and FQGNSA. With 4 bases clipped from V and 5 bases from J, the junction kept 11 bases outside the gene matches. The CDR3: CASSWMTREGMETQYF. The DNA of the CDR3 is TGTGCCAGCAGCTGGATGACGCGGGAGGGTATGGAGACCCAGTACTTC.

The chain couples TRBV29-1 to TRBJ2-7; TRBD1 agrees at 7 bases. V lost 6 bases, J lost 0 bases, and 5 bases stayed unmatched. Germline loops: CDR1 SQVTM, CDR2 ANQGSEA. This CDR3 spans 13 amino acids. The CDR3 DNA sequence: TGCAGCGTAAGACAGGGCGGCTCCTACGAGCAGTACTTC. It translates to CSVRQGGSYEQYF.

The CDR3 nucleotides read TGTGCCACCAGTGATTTGACAGGAGCTTTCTTT. The encoded protein is CATSDLTGAFF. The chain couples TRBV24-1 to TRBJ1-1, with TRBD1 as a possible D gene (5 bases). Germline V gene lookup returns CDR1 KGHDR and CDR2 SFDVKD. The V gene lost 0 bases and the J gene lost 10 bases, with 5 bases spanning the gap. CDR3 length equals 11 residues.

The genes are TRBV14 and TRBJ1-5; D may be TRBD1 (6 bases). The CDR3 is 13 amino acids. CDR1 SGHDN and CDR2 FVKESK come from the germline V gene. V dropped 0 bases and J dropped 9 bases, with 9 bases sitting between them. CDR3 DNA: TGTGCCAGCAGCCAAGATCCCAGGGGGCCCCAGCATTTT. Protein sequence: CASSQDPRGPQHF. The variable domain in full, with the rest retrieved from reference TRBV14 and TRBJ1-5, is EAGVTQFPSHSVIEKGQTVTLRCDPISGHDNLYWYRRVMGKEIKFLLHFVKESKQDESGMPNNRFLAERTGGTYSTLKVQPAELEDSGVYFCASSQDPRGPQHFGDGTRLSIL.

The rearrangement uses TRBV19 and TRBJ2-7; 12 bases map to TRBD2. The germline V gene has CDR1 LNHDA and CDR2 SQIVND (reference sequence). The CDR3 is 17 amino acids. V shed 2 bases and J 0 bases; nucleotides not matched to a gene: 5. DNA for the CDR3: TGTGCCAGTAGTATACGCCTAGCGGGAGGGAGCTCCTACGAGCAGTACTTC. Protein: CASSIRLAGGSSYEQYF.

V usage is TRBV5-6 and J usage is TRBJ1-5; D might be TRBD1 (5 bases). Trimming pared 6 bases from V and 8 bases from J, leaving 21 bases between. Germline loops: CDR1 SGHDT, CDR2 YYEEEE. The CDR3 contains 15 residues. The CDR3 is CASTPWAGRREPQHF. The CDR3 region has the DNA TGTGCCAGCACCCCTTGGGCAGGCCGCAGGGAGCCCCAGCATTTT.

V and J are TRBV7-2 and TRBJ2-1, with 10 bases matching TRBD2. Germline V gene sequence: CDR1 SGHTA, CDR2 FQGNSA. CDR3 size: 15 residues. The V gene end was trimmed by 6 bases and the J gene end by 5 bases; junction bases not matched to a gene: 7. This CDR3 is CASRRELAGNNEQFF. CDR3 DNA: TGTGCCAGCAGGAGGGAACTAGCGGGAAACAATGAGCAGTTCTTC.

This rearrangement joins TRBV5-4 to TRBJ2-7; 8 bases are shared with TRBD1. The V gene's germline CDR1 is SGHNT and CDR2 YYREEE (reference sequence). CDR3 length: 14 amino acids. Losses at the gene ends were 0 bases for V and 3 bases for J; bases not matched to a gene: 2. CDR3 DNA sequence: TGTGCCAGCAGCTTGGTGGGACAGGACTACGAGCAGTACTTC. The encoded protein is CASSLVGQDYEQYF. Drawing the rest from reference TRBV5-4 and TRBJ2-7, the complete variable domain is ETGVTQSPTHLIKTRGQQVTLRCSSQSGHNTVSWYQQALGQGPQFIFQYYREEENGRGNFPPRFSGLQFPNYSSELNVNALELDDSALYLCASSLVGQDYEQYFGPGTRLTVT.

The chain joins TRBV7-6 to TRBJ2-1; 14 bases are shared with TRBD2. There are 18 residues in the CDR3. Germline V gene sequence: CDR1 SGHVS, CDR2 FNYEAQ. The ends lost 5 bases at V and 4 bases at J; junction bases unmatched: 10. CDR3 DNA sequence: TGTGCCAGCAGCCTACCCGCCGGGACTAGCGGGAGATACAATGAGCAGTTCTTC. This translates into CASSLPAGTSGRYNEQFF.

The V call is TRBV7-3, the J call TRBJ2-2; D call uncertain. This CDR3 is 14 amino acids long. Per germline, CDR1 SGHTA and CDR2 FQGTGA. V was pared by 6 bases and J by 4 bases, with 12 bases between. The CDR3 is CASSQVRSTGELFF. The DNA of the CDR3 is TGTGCCAGCAGTCAAGTTAGAAGCACCGGGGAGCTGTTTTTT.

The CDR3 DNA follows: TGCGCCAGCAGTGCCAGGGACAGAACTGGGGCCAACGTCCTGACTTTC. Translated, it gives CASSARDRTGANVLTF. The J gene is TRBJ2-6, the V gene TRBV10-2, with 7 bases aligning to TRBD1. The CDR3 has 16 amino acids. Trimming cost V 4 bases and J 2 bases; bases outside gene matches: 5. Germline V gives CDR1 WSHSY, CDR2 SAAADI.

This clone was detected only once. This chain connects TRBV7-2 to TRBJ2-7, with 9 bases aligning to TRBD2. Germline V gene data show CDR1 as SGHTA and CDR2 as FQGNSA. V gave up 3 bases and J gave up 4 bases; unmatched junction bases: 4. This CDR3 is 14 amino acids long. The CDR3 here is CASSFSGSLYEQYF. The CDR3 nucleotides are TGTGCCAGCAGCTTTAGCGGGAGTTTGTACGAGCAGTACTTC.

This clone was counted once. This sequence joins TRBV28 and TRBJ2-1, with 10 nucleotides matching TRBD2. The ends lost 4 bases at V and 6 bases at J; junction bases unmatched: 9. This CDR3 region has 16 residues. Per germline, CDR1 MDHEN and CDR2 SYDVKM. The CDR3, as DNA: TGTGCCAGCAGTTCCCTCGCCGCTAGCGGGAGCAATGAGCAGTTCTTC. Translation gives CASSSLAASGSNEQFF.

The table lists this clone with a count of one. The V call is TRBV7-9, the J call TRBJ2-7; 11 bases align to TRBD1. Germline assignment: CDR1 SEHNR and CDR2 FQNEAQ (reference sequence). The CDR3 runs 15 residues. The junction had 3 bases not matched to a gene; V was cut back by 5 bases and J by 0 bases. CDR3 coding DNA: TGTGCCAGCAGCACCGGGACAGGGGGCTCCTACGAGCAGTACTTC. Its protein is CASSTGTGGSYEQYF.

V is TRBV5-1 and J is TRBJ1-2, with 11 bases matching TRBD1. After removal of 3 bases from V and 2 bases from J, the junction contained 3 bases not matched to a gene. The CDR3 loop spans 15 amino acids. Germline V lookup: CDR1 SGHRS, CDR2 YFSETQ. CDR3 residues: CASSSGTGGNYGYTF. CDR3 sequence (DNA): TGCGCCAGCAGCTCCGGGACAGGGGGAAACTATGGCTACACCTTC. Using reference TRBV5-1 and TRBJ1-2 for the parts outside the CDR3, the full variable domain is KAGVTQTPRYLIKTRGQQVTLSCSPISGHRSVSWYQQTPGQGLQFLFEYFSETQRNKGNFPGRFSGRQFSNSRSEMNVSTLELGDSALYLCASSSGTGGNYGYTFGSGTRLTVV.

CDR3 sequence reads: CAISESPTGHQPQHF. CDR3 DNA: TGTGCCATCAGTGAGTCCCCGACAGGGCATCAGCCCCAGCATTTT. The gene calls are TRBV10-3 and TRBJ1-5, with TRBD1 matching over 7 bases. The germline gives CDR1 ENHRY, CDR2 SYGVKD. This CDR3 has 15 residues. The V gene end was trimmed by 0 bases and the J gene end by 5 bases; junction bases not matched to a gene: 4.

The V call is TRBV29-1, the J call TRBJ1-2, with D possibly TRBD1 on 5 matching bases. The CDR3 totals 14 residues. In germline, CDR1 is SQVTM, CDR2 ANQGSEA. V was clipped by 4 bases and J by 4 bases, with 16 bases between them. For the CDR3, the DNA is TGCAGCGTTGGATGGGGCGGACGGAGCTATGGCTACACCTTC. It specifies CSVGWGGRSYGYTF.

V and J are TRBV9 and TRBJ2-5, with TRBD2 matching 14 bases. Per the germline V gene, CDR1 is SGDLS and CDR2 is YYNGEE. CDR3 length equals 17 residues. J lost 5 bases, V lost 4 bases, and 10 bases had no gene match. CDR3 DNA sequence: TGTGCCAGCAGCCCCGGACTAGCGGGAGGCGTTGGGGAGACCCAGTACTTC. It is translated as CASSPGLAGGVGETQYF.

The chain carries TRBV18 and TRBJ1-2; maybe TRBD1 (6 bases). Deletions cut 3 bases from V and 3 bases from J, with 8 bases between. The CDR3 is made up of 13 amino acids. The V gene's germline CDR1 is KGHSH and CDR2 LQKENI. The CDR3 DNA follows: TGTGCCAGCTCACCGGGACATGACTATGGCTACACCTTC. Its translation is CASSPGHDYGYTF.

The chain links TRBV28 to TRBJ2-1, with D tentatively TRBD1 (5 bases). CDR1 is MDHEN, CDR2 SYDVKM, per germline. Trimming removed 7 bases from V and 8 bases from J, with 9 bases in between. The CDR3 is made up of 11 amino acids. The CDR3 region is CASKGFDEQFF. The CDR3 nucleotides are TGTGCCAGCAAGGGGTTTGATGAGCAGTTCTTC.

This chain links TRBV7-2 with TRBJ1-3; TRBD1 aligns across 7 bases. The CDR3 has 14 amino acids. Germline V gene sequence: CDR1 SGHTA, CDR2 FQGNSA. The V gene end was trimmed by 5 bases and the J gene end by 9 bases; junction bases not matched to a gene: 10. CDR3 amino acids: CASSGTGTAGTIYF. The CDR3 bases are TGTGCCAGCAGCGGGACGGGGACAGCCGGCACCATATATTTT.

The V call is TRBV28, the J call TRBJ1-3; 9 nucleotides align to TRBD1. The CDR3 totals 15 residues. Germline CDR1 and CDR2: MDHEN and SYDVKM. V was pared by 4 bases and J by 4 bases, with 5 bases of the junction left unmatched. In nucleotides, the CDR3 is TGTGCCAGCAGTTCATGGACAGGGGCAGGAAACACCATATATTTT. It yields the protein CASSSWTGAGNTIYF. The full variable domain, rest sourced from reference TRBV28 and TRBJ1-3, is DVKVTQSSRYLVKRTGEKVFLECVQDMDHENMFWYRQDPGLGLRLIYFSYDVKMKEKGDIPEGYSVSREKKERFSLILESASTNQTSMYLCASSSWTGAGNTIYFGEGSWLTVV.

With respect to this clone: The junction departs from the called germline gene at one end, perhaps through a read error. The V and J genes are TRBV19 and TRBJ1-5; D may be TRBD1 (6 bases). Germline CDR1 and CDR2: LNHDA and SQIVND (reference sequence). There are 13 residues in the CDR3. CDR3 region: CASSKGGNQPQHF. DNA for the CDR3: TGTGCCAGCAGTAAAGGGGGTAATCAGCCCCAGCATTTT. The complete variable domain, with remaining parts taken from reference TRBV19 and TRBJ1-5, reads DGGITQSPKYLFRKEGQNVTLSCEQNLNHDAMYWYRQDPGQGLRLIYYSQIVNDFQKGDIAEGYSVSREKKESFPLTVTSAQKNPTAFYLCASSKGGNQPQHFGDGTRLSIL.

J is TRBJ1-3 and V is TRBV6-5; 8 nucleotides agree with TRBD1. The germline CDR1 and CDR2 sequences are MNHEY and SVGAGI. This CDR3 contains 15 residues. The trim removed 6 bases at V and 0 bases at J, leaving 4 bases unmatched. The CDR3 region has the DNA TGTGCCAGCAGCCACGACAGGGGCTCTGGAAACACCATATATTTT. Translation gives CASSHDRGSGNTIYF.

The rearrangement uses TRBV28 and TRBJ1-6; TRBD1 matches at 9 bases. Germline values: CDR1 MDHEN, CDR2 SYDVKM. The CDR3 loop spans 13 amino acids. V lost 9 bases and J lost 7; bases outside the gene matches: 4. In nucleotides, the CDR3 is TGTGCCAGTCGACAGGGGGGGAATTCACCCCTCCACTTT. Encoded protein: CASRQGGNSPLHF.

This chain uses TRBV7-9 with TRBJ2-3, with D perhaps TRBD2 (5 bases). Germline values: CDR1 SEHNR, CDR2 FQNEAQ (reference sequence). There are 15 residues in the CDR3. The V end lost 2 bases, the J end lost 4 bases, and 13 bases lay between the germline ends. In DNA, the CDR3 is TGTGCCAGCAGCTTAAAGGCTAGCCGCGCAGATACGCAGTATTTT. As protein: CASSLKASRADTQYF.

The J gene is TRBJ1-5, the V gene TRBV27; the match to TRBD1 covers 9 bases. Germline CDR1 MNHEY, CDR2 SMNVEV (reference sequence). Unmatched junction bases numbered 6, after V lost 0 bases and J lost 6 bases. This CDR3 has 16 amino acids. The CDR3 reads CASSLSQGAPSQPQHF. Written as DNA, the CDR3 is TGTGCCAGCAGTTTATCACAGGGGGCGCCTAGTCAGCCCCAGCATTTT.